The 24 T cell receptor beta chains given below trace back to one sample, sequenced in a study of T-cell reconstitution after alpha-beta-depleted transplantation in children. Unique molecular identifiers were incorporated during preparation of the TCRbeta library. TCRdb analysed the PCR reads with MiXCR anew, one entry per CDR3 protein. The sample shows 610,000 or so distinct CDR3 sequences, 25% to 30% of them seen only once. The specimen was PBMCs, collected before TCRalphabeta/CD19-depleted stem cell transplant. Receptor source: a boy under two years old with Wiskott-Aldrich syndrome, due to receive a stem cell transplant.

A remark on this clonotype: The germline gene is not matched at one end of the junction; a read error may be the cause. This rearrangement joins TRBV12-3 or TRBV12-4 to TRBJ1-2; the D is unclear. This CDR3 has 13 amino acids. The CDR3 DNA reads TGTGCCAGCAGTTTGGGCAGAGACTATGGCGACACCTTC. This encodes CASSLGRDYGDTF.

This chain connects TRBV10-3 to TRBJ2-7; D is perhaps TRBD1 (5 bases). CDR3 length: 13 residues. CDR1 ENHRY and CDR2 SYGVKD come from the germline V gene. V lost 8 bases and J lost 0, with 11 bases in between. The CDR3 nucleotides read TGTGCCATCGGGGCCGACACCTCCTACGAGCAGTACTTC. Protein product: CAIGADTSYEQYF.

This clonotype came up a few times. The CDR3 region is CASSLAWGAQETQYF. In DNA, the CDR3 is TGTGCCAGCAGCTTGGCCTGGGGCGCCCAAGAGACCCAGTACTTC. V gene TRBV5-5 combines with J gene TRBJ2-5, with D possibly being TRBD1 (5 bases). The V end lost 0 bases, the J end lost 1 base, and 10 bases lay between the germline ends. Germline assignment: CDR1 SGHKS and CDR2 YYEKEE (reference sequence). This CDR3 contains 15 residues.

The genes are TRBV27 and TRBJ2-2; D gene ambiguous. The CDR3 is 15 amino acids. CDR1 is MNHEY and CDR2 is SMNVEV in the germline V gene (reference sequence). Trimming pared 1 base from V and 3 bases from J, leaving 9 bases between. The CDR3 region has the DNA TGTGCCAGCAGTTTATTTGGTGTGGACACCGGGGAGCTGTTTTTT. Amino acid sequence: CASSLFGVDTGELFF.

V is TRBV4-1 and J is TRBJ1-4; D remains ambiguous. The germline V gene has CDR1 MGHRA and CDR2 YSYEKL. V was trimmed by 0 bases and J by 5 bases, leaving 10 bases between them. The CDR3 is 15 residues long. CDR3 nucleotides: TGCGCCAGCAGCCAAGAAGGAGGCAGCAATGAAAAACTGTTTTTT. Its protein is CASSQEGGSNEKLFF.

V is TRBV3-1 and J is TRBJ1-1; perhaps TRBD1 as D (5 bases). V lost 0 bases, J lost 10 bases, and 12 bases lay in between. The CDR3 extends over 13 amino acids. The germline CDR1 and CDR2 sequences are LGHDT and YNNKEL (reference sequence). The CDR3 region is CASSQDFAGPAFF. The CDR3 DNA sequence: TGTGCCAGCAGCCAAGATTTCGCGGGGCCAGCTTTCTTT.

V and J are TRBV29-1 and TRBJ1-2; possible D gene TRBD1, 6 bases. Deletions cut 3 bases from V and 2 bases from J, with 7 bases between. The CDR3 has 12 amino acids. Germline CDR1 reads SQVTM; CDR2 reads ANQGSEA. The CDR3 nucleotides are TGCAGCGTTGATAGGGGGAACTATGGCTACACCTTC. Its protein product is CSVDRGNYGYTF.

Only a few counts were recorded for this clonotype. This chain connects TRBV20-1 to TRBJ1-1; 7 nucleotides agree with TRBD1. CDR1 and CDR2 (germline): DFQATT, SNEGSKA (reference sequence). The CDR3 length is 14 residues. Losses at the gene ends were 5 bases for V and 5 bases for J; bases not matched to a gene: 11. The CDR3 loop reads CSARSRDRGTEAFF. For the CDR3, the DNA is TGCAGTGCTCGCTCCCGGGACAGAGGGACTGAAGCTTTCTTT.

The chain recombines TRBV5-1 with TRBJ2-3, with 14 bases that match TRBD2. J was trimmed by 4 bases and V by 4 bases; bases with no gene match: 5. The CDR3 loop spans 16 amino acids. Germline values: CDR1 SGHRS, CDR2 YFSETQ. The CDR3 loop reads CASSTGLAGEADTQYF. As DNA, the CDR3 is TGCGCCAGCAGCACGGGACTAGCGGGAGAAGCAGATACGCAGTATTTT.

CDR3 sequence: CASSLGERTSGNEQFF. CDR3 DNA: TGTGCCAGCAGCTTAGGGGAACGGACTAGCGGCAATGAGCAGTTCTTC. The genes are TRBV7-9 and TRBJ2-1; 10 nucleotides align to TRBD2. Looked up from germline, CDR1 is SEHNR and CDR2 is FQNEAQ (reference sequence). The CDR3 runs to 16 residues. Unmatched junction bases numbered 6, after V lost 1 base and J lost 6 bases.

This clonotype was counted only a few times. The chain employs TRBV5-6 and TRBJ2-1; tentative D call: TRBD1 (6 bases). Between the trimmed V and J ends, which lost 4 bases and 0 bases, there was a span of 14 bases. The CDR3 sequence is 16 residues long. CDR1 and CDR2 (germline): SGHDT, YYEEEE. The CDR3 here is CASSGGTGSSYNEQFF. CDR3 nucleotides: TGTGCCAGCAGCGGGGGAACAGGGAGCTCCTACAATGAGCAGTTCTTC.

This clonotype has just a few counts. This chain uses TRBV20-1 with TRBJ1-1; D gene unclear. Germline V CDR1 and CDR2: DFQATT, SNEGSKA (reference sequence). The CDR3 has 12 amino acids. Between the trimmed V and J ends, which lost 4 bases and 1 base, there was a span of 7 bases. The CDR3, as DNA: TGCAGTGCTACGGACGGGAACACTGAAGCTTTCTTT. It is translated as CSATDGNTEAFF.

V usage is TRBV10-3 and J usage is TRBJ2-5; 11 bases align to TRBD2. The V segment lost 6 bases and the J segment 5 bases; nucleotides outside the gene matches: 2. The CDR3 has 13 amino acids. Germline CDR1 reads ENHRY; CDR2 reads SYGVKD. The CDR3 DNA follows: TGTGCCATCAGCCGACTAGCGGGGGAGACCCAGTACTTC. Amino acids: CAISRLAGETQYF.

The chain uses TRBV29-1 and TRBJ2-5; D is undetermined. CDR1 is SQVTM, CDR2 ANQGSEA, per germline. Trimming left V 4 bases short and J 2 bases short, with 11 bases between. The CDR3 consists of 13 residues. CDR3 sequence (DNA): TGCAGCGTTGCCCGTACCGTACAAGAGACCCAGTACTTC. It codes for CSVARTVQETQYF.

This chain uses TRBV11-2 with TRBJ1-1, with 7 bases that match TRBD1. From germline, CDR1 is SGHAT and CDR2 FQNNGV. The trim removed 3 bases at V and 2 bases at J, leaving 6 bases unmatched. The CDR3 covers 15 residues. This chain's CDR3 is CASSFRRQGNTEAFF. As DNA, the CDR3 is TGTGCCAGCAGCTTCCGGCGACAGGGAAACACTGAAGCTTTCTTT.

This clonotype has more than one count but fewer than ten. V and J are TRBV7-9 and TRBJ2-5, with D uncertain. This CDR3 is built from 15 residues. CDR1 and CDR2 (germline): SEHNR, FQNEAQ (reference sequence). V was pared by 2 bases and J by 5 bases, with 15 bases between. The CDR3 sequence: CASSLLLESRETQYF. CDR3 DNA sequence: TGTGCCAGCAGCTTACTCCTGGAGAGTAGGGAGACCCAGTACTTC.

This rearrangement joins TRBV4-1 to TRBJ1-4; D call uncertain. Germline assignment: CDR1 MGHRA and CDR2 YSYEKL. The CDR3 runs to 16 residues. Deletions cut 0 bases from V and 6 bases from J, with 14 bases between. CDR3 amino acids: CASSQDVGPQDEKLFF. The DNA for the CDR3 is TGCGCCAGCAGCCAAGATGTAGGACCCCAGGATGAAAAACTGTTTTTT.

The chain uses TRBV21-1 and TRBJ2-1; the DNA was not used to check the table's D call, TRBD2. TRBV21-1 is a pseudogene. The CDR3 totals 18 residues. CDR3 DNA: TGTGCCAGCAGCAAGAAGATGCCACTAGCGGGAGGGTACAATGAGCAGTTCTTC. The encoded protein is CASSKKMPLAGGYNEQFF.

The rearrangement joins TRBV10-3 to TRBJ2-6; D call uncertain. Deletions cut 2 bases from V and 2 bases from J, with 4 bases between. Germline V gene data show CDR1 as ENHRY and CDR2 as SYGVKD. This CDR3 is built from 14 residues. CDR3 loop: CAISEMAGANVLTF. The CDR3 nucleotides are TGTGCCATCAGTGAGATGGCTGGGGCCAACGTCCTGACTTTC.

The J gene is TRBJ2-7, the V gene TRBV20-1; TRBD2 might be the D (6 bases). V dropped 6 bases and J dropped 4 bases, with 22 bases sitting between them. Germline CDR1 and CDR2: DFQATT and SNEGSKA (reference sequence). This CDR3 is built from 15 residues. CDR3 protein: CSANTGGLPLYEQYF. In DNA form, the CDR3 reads TGCAGTGCCAACACTGGGGGACTGCCTCTTTACGAGCAGTACTTC.

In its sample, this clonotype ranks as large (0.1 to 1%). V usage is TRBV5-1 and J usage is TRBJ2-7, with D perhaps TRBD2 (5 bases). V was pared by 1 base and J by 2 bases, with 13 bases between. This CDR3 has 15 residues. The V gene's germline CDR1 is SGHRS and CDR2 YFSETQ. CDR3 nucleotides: TGCGCCAGCAGCTTGCGTGGGAGTCTTACCTACGAGCAGTACTTC. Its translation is CASSLRGSLTYEQYF.

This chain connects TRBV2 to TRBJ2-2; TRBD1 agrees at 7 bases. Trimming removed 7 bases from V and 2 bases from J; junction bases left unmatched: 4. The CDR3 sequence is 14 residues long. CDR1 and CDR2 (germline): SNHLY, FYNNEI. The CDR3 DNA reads TGTGCCAGCAAGGGGGACAGTAACACCGGGGAGCTGTTTTTT. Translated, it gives CASKGDSNTGELFF.

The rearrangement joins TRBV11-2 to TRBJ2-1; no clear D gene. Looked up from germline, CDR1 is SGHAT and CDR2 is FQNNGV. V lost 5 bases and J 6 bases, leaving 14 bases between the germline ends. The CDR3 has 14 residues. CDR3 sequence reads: CASSLTFRVNEQFF. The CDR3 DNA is TGTGCCAGCAGCCTGACCTTTCGGGTCAATGAGCAGTTCTTC. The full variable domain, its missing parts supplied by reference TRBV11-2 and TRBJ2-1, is EAGVAQSPRYKIIEKRQSVAFWCNPISGHATLYWYQQILGQGPKLLIQFQNNGVVDDSQLPKDRFSAERLKGVDSTLKIQPAKLEDSAVYLCASSLTFRVNEQFFGPGTRLTVL.

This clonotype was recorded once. Written as DNA, the CDR3 is TGCGCCAGCAGCCCGACTAGCGACGCCTACAATGAGCAGTTCTTC. Its translation is CASSPTSDAYNEQFF. The chain is built from TRBV5-1 and TRBJ2-1, with TRBD2 matching 8 bases. This CDR3 comprises 15 residues. The J segment lost 2 bases and the V segment lost 4 bases, leaving 5 bases of the junction unmatched. Looked up from germline, CDR1 is SGHRS and CDR2 is YFSETQ.